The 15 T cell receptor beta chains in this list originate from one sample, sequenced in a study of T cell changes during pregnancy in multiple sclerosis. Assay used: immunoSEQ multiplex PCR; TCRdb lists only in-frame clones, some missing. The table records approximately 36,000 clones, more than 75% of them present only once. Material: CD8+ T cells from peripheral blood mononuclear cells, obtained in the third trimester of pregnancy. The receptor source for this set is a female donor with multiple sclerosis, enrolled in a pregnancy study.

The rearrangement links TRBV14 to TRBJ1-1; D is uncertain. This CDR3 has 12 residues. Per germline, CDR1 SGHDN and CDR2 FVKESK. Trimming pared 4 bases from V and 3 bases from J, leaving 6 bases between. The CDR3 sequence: CASSPTYTEAFF. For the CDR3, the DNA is TGTGCCAGCAGCCCTACTTACACTGAAGCTTTCTTT.

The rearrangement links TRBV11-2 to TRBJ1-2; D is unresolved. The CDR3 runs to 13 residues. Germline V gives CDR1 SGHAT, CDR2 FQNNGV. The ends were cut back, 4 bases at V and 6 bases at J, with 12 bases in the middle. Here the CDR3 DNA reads TGTGCCAGCAGCTATTCGGGTCTACATGGCTACACCTTC. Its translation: CASSYSGLHGYTF.

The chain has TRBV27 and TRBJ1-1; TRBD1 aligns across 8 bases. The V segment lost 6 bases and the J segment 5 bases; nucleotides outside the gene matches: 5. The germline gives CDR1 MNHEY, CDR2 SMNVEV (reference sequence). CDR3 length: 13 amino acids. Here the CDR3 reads CASRPGGQTEAFF. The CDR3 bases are TGTGCCAGCAGACCAGGGGGCCAAACTGAAGCTTTCTTT.

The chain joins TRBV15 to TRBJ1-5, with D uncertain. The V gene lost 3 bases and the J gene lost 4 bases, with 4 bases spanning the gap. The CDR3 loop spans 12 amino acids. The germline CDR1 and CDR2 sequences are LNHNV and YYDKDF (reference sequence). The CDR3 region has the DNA TGTGCCACCAGCAGGCTAAATCAGCCCCAGCATTTT. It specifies CATSRLNQPQHF.

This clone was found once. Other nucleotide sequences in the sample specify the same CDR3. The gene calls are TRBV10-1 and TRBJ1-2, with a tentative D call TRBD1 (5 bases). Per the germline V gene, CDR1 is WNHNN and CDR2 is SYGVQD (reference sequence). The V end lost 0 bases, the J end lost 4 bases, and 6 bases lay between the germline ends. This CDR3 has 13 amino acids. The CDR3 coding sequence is TGCGCCAGCAGTGAGTCTAGGGGCTATGGCTACACCTTC. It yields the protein CASSESRGYGYTF.

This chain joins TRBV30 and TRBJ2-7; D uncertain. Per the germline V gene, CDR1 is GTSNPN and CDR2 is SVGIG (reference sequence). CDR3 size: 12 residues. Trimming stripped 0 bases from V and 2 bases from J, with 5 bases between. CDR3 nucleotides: TGTGCCTGGAGTGTACTCACCTACGAGCAGTACTTC. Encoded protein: CAWSVLTYEQYF.

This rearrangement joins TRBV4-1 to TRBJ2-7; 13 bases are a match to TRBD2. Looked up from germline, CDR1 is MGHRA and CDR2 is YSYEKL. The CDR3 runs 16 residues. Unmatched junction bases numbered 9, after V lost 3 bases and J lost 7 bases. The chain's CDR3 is CASSQILAGGPEEQYF. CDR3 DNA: TGCGCCAGCAGCCAGATACTAGCGGGGGGGCCGGAGGAGCAGTACTTC.

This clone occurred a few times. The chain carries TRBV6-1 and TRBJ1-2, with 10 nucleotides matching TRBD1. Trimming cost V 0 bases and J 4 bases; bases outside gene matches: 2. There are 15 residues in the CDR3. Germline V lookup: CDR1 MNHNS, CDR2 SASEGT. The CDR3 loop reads CASSEATGGGYGYTF. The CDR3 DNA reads TGTGCCAGCAGTGAAGCGACAGGGGGCGGCTATGGCTACACCTTC.

CDR3 region: CSVWTSEQFF. CDR3 in DNA: TGCAGCGTTTGGACTTCGGAGCAGTTCTTC. The gene calls are TRBV29-1 and TRBJ2-1; D perhaps matches TRBD2 (5 bases). Germline V gives CDR1 SQVTM, CDR2 ANQGSEA. Trimming cost V 5 bases and J 10 bases, with 9 bases left between them. This CDR3 is 10 amino acids long.

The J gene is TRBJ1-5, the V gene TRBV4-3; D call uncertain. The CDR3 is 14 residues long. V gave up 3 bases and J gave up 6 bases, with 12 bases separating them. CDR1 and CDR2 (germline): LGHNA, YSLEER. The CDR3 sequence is CASSQNFQAQPQHF. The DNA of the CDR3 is TGCGCCAGCAGCCAGAATTTCCAGGCTCAGCCCCAGCATTTT.

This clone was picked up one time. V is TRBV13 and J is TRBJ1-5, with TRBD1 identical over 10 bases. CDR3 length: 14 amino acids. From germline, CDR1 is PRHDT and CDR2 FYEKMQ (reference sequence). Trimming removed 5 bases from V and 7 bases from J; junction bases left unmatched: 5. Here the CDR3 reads CASSHGTGEQPQHF. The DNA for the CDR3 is TGTGCCAGCAGCCATGGGACAGGGGAACAGCCCCAGCATTTT.

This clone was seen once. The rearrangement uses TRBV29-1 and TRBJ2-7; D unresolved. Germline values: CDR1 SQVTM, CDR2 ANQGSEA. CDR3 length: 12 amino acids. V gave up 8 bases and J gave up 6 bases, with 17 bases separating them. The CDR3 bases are TGCAGCCACCTCGAACCCACGGGCGAGCAGTACTTC. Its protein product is CSHLEPTGEQYF.

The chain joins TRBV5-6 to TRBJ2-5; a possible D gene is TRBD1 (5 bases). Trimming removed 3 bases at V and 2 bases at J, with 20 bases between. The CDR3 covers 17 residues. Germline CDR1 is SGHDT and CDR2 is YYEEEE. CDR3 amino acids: CASSSGELTVGQETQYF. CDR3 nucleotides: TGTGCCAGCAGCTCCGGTGAACTGACAGTCGGGCAAGAGACCCAGTACTTC.

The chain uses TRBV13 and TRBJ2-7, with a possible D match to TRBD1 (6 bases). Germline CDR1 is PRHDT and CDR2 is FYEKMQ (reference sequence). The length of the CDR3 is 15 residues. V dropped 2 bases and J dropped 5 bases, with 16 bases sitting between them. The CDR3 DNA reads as TGTGCCAGCAGCTTACTGAAACAGGGTGGGAACGAGCAGTACTTC. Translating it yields CASSLLKQGGNEQYF. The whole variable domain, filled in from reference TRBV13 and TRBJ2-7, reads AAGVIQSPRHLIKEKRETATLKCYPIPRHDTVYWYQQGPGQDPQFLISFYEKMQSDKGSIPDRFSAQQFSDYHSELNMSSLELGDSALYFCASSLLKQGGNEQYFGPGTRLTVT.

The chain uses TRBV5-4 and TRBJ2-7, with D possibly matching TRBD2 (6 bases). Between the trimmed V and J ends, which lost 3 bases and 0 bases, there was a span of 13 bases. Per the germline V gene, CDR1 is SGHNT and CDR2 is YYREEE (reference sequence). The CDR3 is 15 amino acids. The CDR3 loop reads CASSSEGSGSYEQYF. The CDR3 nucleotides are TGTGCCAGCAGCTCGGAGGGCAGTGGCTCCTACGAGCAGTACTTC.